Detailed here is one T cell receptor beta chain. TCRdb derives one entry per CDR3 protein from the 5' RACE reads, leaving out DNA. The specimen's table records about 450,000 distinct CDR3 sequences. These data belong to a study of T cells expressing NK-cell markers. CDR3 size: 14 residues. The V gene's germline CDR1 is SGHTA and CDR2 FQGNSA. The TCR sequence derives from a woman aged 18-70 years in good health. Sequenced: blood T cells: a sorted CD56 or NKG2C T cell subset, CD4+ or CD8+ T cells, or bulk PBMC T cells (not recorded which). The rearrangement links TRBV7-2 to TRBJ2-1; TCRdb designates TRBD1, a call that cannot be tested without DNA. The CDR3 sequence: CASSPGGTYNEQFF.